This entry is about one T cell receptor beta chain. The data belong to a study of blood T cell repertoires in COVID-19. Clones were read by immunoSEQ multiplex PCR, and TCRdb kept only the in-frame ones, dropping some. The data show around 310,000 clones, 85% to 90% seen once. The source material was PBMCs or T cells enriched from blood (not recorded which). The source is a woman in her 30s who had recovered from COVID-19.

The CDR3 here is CASSPKGWGQGALGYEQYF. The CDR3 DNA reads TGTGCCAGCAGTCCTAAGGGGTGGGGACAGGGGGCTCTAGGCTACGAGCAGTACTTC. The rearrangement joins TRBV27 to TRBJ2-7, with TRBD1 matching 12 bases. This CDR3 is built from 19 residues. Germline V gene lookup returns CDR1 MNHEY and CDR2 SMNVEV (reference sequence). J lost 3 bases, V lost 5 bases, and 17 bases had no gene match.